This TCR beta chain stems from a study of beta chain features in type 1 diabetes. Study results and caveats: Shorter templates might be favored by PCR, equally in patients and controls. HLA effects on TCRB rearrangement stayed unresolved here. Patients' naive, central memory and Treg TCRB repertoires seemed closer to one another than those of healthy donors.

This clone was detected only a few times. The antigen remains undetermined. This sample includes further DNA sequences coding for the same CDR3. The whole isolated RNA underwent reverse transcription, so sequencing captured expressed TCRB transcripts. The repertoire was sequenced with immunoSEQ multiplex PCR; TCRdb's copy has only in-frame clones and lacks some. The table shows under 250,000 clones, with 25% to 35% occurring only once. Trimming removed 0 bases at V and 1 base at J, with 5 bases between. This CDR3 is built from 14 residues. Germline V gene sequence: CDR1 SGHRS, CDR2 YFSETQ. Each sorted population was over 98% pure.

The chain has TRBV5-1 and TRBJ2-1; D is ambiguous. Sequenced input: central memory CD4+ T cells from blood. The TCR comes from a man aged 25 to 40 in good health. The CDR3 spells CASSLGQSYNEQFF. CDR3 sequence (DNA): TGCGCCAGCAGCTTGGGTCAATCCTACAATGAGCAGTTCTTC. Combining the CDR3 with reference TRBV5-1 and TRBJ2-1 gives the whole variable domain KAGVTQTPRYLIKTRGQQVTLSCSPISGHRSVSWYQQTPGQGLQFLFEYFSETQRNKGNFPGRFSGRQFSNSRSEMNVSTLELGDSALYLCASSLGQSYNEQFFGPGTRLTVL.